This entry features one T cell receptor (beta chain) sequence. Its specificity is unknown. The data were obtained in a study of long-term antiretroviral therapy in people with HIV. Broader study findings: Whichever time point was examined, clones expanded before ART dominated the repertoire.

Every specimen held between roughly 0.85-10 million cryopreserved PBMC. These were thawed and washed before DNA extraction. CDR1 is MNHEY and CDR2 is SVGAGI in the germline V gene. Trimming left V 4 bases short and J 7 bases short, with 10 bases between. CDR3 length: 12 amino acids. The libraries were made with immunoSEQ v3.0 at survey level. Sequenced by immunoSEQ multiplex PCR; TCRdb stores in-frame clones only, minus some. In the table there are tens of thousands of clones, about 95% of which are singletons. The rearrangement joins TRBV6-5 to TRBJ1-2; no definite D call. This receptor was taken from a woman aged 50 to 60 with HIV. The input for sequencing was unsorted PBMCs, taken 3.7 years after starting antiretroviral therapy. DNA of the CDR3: TGTGCCAGCAGTTTAGACCGTGCTGGCTACACCTTC. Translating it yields CASSLDRAGYTF.